This passage covers 5 T cell receptor beta chains from one sample sequenced in a study of cytomegalovirus exposure and HLA in healthy donors. The PCR ran on 60 Vbeta and 13 Jbeta primers. TCRdb keeps only in-frame clones here, not all; method: immunoSEQ multiplex PCR. The table has approximately 100,000 clones, 85% seen once; the top ten hold about 7.2%. The specimen was PBMCs. The source is a man between 40 and 49 years old in good health and CMV-seropositive.

This clone was found once. The V gene is TRBV11-3, the J gene TRBJ1-2, with D perhaps matching TRBD1 (5 bases). Trimming stripped 3 bases from V and 7 bases from J, with 15 bases between. Germline lookup yields CDR1 SGHNT and CDR2 YENEEA. This CDR3 contains 14 residues. The CDR3 sequence is CASSLGSGGFGYTF. CDR3 sequence (DNA): TGTGCCAGCAGCTTGGGGTCGGGGGGGTTTGGCTACACCTTC.

For this clone: Germline is not matched at one junction end, which may reflect a read error. This chain connects TRBV7-9 to TRBJ2-1, with TRBD2 identical over 9 bases. Looked up from germline, CDR1 is SEHNR and CDR2 is FQNEAQ (reference sequence). This CDR3 region has 15 residues. CDR3 nucleotides: TGTGCCGGCAGCTCGACTAGCGGCTTCTACAATGAGCAGTTCTTC. This codes for CAGSSTSGFYNEQFF. The variable domain in full, with the rest retrieved from reference TRBV7-9 and TRBJ2-1, is DTGVSQNPRHKITKRGQNVTFRCDPISEHNRLYWYRQTLGQGPEFLTYFQNEAQLEKSRLLSDRFSAERPKGSFSTLEIQRTEQGDSAMYLCAGSSTSGFYNEQFFGPGTRLTVL.

For the CDR3, the DNA is TGTGCCAGCAGCTTGGATGGGCAGGGTAATCAGCCCCAGCATTTT. Protein sequence: CASSLDGQGNQPQHF. This chain uses TRBV5-4 with TRBJ1-5; D may be TRBD1 (5 bases). Trimming cost V 0 bases and J 4 bases, with 11 bases left between them. The V gene's germline CDR1 is SGHNT and CDR2 YYREEE (reference sequence). This CDR3 contains 15 residues.

To note about this clone: The junction departs from the called germline gene at one end, perhaps through a read error. The chain joins TRBV5-1 to TRBJ2-3; 7 bases are shared with TRBD1. Germline CDR1 and CDR2: SGHRS and YFSETQ. The CDR3 is made up of 18 amino acids. Written as DNA, the CDR3 is TGCGCCAGCAGATTGGCCCCGGGACAGAAAGTAAGCACAGATACGCAGTATTTT. This translates into CASRLAPGQKVSTDTQYF.

The V and J genes are TRBV2 and TRBJ1-4; D may be TRBD1 (6 bases). V dropped 4 bases and J dropped 8 bases, with 14 bases sitting between them. CDR1 and CDR2 (germline): SNHLY, FYNNEI. The CDR3 totals 14 residues. CDR3 residues: CASSGDKAQEKLFF. The CDR3, as DNA: TGTGCCAGCAGTGGGGACAAGGCTCAAGAAAAACTGTTTTTT.